This T cell receptor beta chain was sequenced in a study of cytomegalovirus exposure and HLA in healthy donors. The CDR3 spans 15 residues. Germline V gene lookup returns CDR1 LNHDA and CDR2 SQIVND (reference sequence). The V end was cut by 6 bases, the J end by 4 bases, with 18 bases between. The study ran its PCR with 60 Vbeta and 13 Jbeta primers. Clones were sequenced by immunoSEQ multiplex PCR, and TCRdb holds only the in-frame ones, with some missing. The data show about 93,000 clones, about 81% seen once. The sequence derives from a woman in her forties in good health and CMV-seronegative. The gene calls are TRBV19 and TRBJ1-2; possibly TRBD1 for D (5 bases). What was sequenced was PBMCs. The chain's CDR3 is CASRNPGLILYGYTF. CDR3 in DNA: TGTGCCAGTAGGAATCCGGGACTAATCCTCTATGGCTACACCTTC.